These 8 T cell receptor beta chains were all obtained from the same sample, sequenced in a study of blood T cell repertoires in COVID-19. The repertoire was sequenced with immunoSEQ multiplex PCR; TCRdb's copy has only in-frame clones and lacks some. In the table there are fewer than 400,000 clones, approximately 87% of which are singletons. Sequencing input: peripheral blood. The receptors shown here come from a woman in her 30s with COVID-19, enrolled during active disease.

This clone was observed once. The chain employs TRBV27 and TRBJ1-1; D possibly corresponds to TRBD1 (5 bases). Germline assignment: CDR1 MNHEY and CDR2 SMNVEV (reference sequence). The CDR3 sequence is 18 residues long. Trimming cost V 1 base and J 0 bases, with 18 bases left between them. The CDR3 loop reads CASSLYPLQTDLNTEAFF. DNA for the CDR3: TGTGCCAGCAGTTTATACCCCCTCCAGACAGATTTGAACACTGAAGCTTTCTTT.

V gene TRBV6-6 combines with J gene TRBJ1-1, with D perhaps TRBD1 (5 bases). The CDR3 contains 15 residues. The V gene's germline CDR1 is MNHNY and CDR2 SVGAGI (reference sequence). The V gene lost 3 bases and the J gene lost 3 bases, with 14 bases spanning the gap. Written as DNA, the CDR3 is TGTGCCAGCAGTTATATTCAGGGTAGAGACACTGAAGCTTTCTTT. Its protein is CASSYIQGRDTEAFF.

This clone was counted a few times. The CDR3 reads CASSSGTPGYGYTF. DNA of the CDR3: TGTGCCAGCAGTTCCGGGACACCAGGCTATGGCTACACCTTC. The chain has TRBV28 and TRBJ1-2, with D possibly TRBD1 on 6 matching bases. Per the germline V gene, CDR1 is MDHEN and CDR2 is SYDVKM. The CDR3 has 14 residues. V lost 4 bases, J lost 4 bases, and 13 bases lay in between.

The CDR3 DNA follows: TGTGCCACCAGCAGGACAGTCCAGTACGAGCAGTACTTC. Encoded protein: CATSRTVQYEQYF. The chain recombines TRBV15 with TRBJ2-7, with D perhaps matching TRBD1 (5 bases). There are 13 residues in the CDR3. From germline, CDR1 is LNHNV and CDR2 YYDKDF (reference sequence). The V end was cut by 3 bases, the J end by 4 bases, with 10 bases between.

CDR3 sequence reads: CASSLTSGRADTQYF. Here the CDR3 DNA reads TGTGCCAGCAGCCTTACTAGCGGGAGAGCAGATACGCAGTATTTT. The chain uses TRBV7-2 and TRBJ2-3, with 11 positions matching TRBD2. Germline CDR1 is SGHTA and CDR2 is FQGNSA. The CDR3 is made up of 15 amino acids. After removal of 5 bases from V and 4 bases from J, the junction contained 5 bases not matched to a gene.

V gene TRBV4-1 combines with J gene TRBJ2-2; 12 bases agree with TRBD2. Germline CDR1 reads MGHRA; CDR2 reads YSYEKL. Losses at the gene ends were 0 bases for V and 4 bases for J; bases not matched to a gene: 6. The CDR3 has 18 residues. The chain's CDR3 is CASSQDQTSGGPTGELFF. CDR3 bases: TGCGCCAGCAGCCAAGATCAGACTAGCGGGGGTCCCACCGGGGAGCTGTTTTTT.

This rearrangement joins TRBV7-8 to TRBJ1-1, with no clear D. The length of the CDR3 is 15 residues. Trimming took 1 base from V and 0 from J, leaving 9 bases between them. The germline CDR1 and CDR2 sequences are SGHVS and FQNEAQ. The CDR3 bases are TGTGCCAGCAGCTTAGAGTTACGGTTGAACACTGAAGCTTTCTTT. Translating it yields CASSLELRLNTEAFF.

Details on this clone: The sample has other DNA sequences that encode this CDR3 too. The chain employs TRBV7-9 and TRBJ2-3, with 8 bases identical to TRBD1. CDR3 length: 14 residues. Trimming cost V 3 bases and J 1 base; bases outside gene matches: 0. Germline values: CDR1 SEHNR, CDR2 FQNEAQ (reference sequence). CDR3 DNA sequence: TGTGCCAGCAGCTTGGGACAGGGCACAGATACGCAGTATTTT. Residues: CASSLGQGTDTQYF.